The 29 T cell receptor beta chains below were found in one sample sequenced in a study of CD8 T cells in Susac syndrome. Random hexamers served to reverse transcribe about 0.45 to 1 ug RNA. TCRdb reprocessed the immunoSEQ multiplex PCR reads via MiXCR and lists one record per CDR3 protein. The data contain 180,000 or so distinct CDR3 sequences, over 85% of them seen just once; the ten biggest clones take up 0.1%. The sequenced material came from CD4+ T cells from PBMCs. The receptor set was obtained from a human donor in good health.

This sequence joins TRBV29-1 and TRBJ2-1, with D uncertain. This CDR3 has 13 amino acids. The V gene's germline CDR1 is SQVTM and CDR2 ANQGSEA. V shed 4 bases and J shed 0 bases, with 7 bases lying between them. The CDR3 reads CSVVPGSYNEQFF. Here the CDR3 DNA reads TGCAGCGTTGTGCCGGGCTCCTACAATGAGCAGTTCTTC.

The genes are TRBV20-1 and TRBJ2-3, with D maybe TRBD2 (7 bases). The CDR3 has 14 amino acids. V was shortened by 6 bases and J by 2 bases, with 15 bases between the two germline ends. Germline CDR1 DFQATT, CDR2 SNEGSKA (reference sequence). CDR3 in amino acids: CSAQGGADTDTQYF. CDR3 bases: TGCAGTGCCCAAGGGGGGGCGGACACAGATACGCAGTATTTT.

This chain uses TRBV12-3 or TRBV12-4 with TRBJ1-1; D ambiguous. This CDR3 has 14 residues. Trimming removed 7 bases from V and 0 bases from J, with 12 bases in between. The CDR3, as DNA: TGTGCCAGCAAAGGCACTGTGGTGAACACTGAAGCTTTCTTT. This encodes CASKGTVVNTEAFF.

The J gene is TRBJ1-2, the V gene TRBV5-1; possible D gene TRBD1, 5 bases. The germline V gene encodes CDR1 SGHRS and CDR2 YFSETQ. V shed 2 bases and J shed 3 bases, with 8 bases lying between them. This CDR3 is built from 13 residues. In DNA form, the CDR3 reads TGCGCCAGCAGCTTTCGACAGTACTATGGCTACACCTTC. Translating gives CASSFRQYYGYTF.

This clonotype was detected once. The J gene is TRBJ1-2, the V gene TRBV23-1; the D gene is possibly TRBD1 (5 bases). TRBV23-1 carries the ORF label, with uncertain function. This CDR3 region has 16 residues. The V end was cut by 0 bases, the J end by 3 bases, with 14 bases between. For the CDR3, the DNA is TGCGCCAGCAGTCAATCGAGGCCGGGGGTTGACTATGGCTACACCTTC. It encodes CASSQSRPGVDYGYTF.

In DNA form, the CDR3 reads TGTGCCAGTAGTCTCCGGACAGGGAAATATGGCTACACCTTC. Amino acids: CASSLRTGKYGYTF. The chain recombines TRBV19 with TRBJ1-2, with 8 bases matching TRBD1. The germline V gene encodes CDR1 LNHDA and CDR2 SQIVND (reference sequence). The CDR3 is 14 residues long. V dropped 5 bases and J dropped 5; count of bases not matched to a gene: 7.

The rearrangement uses TRBV19 and TRBJ1-2, with TRBD1 as a possible D gene (5 bases). Trimming removed 7 bases at V and 3 bases at J, with 15 bases between. The CDR3 extends over 14 amino acids. CDR1 is LNHDA and CDR2 is SQIVND in the germline V gene (reference sequence). CDR3 DNA: TGTGCCAGTACGGTCGGGGGGGTCGACTATGGCTACACCTTC. Protein sequence: CASTVGGVDYGYTF.

CDR3 in DNA: TGCAGTGCTAGAGATCTCGGGACTGTCTACGAGCAGTACTTC. As protein: CSARDLGTVYEQYF. The V call is TRBV20-1, the J call TRBJ2-7, with a possible D match to TRBD2 (6 bases). CDR1 DFQATT and CDR2 SNEGSKA come from the germline V gene (reference sequence). V dropped 0 bases and J dropped 3 bases, with 12 bases sitting between them. The CDR3 totals 14 residues.

The J gene is TRBJ2-3, the V gene TRBV29-1, with TRBD2 matching over 8 bases. Germline V gene sequence: CDR1 SQVTM, CDR2 ANQGSEA. The CDR3 has 13 residues. Germline trimming cut 7 bases from V and 3 bases from J; bases unmatched to any gene: 6. The CDR3 DNA reads as TGCAGCGGGCGGCGGGAGGCTACAGATACGCAGTATTTT. Translation: CSGRREATDTQYF.

V usage is TRBV28 and J usage is TRBJ2-6; 8 positions agree with TRBD1. Germline values: CDR1 MDHEN, CDR2 SYDVKM. This CDR3 contains 18 residues. Germline trimming cut 6 bases from V and 0 bases from J; bases unmatched to any gene: 10. CDR3 sequence reads: CASSHAGQGFSGANVLTF. DNA for the CDR3: TGTGCCAGCAGCCACGCCGGACAGGGCTTCTCTGGGGCCAACGTCCTGACTTTC. The variable domain in full, completed from reference TRBV28 and TRBJ2-6, reads DVKVTQSSRYLVKRTGEKVFLECVQDMDHENMFWYRQDPGLGLRLIYFSYDVKMKEKGDIPEGYSVSREKKERFSLILESASTNQTSMYLCASSHAGQGFSGANVLTFGAGSRLTVL.

The rearrangement links TRBV13 to TRBJ1-1; D gene ambiguous. Trimming stripped 5 bases from V and 6 bases from J, with 13 bases between. This CDR3 spans 13 amino acids. Germline V lookup: CDR1 PRHDT, CDR2 FYEKMQ (reference sequence). The CDR3 DNA reads TGTGCCAGCAGCCTCAGAGAGGGCGCTGAAGCTTTCTTT. Translating gives CASSLREGAEAFF.

The V call is TRBV6-2 or TRBV6-3, the J call TRBJ2-1, with TRBD2 matching 10 bases. CDR1 is MNHEY, CDR2 SVGEGT, per germline. This CDR3 has 17 residues. The V segment lost 5 bases and the J segment 4 bases; nucleotides outside the gene matches: 11. The CDR3 DNA sequence: TGTGCCAGCAGTCCTGAGGGGGGACTAGCGCCATACAATGAGCAGTTCTTC. Translated: CASSPEGGLAPYNEQFF.

The chain joins TRBV29-1 to TRBJ1-5, with no clear D. The germline gives CDR1 SQVTM, CDR2 ANQGSEA. Trimming left V 0 bases short and J 4 bases short, with 7 bases between. CDR3 length equals 13 residues. The CDR3 DNA reads TGCAGCGTTGAAGAGTCAGAGAATCAGCCCCAGCATTTT. This codes for CSVEESENQPQHF. The full variable domain, completed using reference TRBV29-1 and TRBJ1-5, is SAVISQKPSRDICQRGTSLTIQCQVDSQVTMMFWYRQQPGQSLTLIATANQGSEATYESGFVIDKFPISRPNLTFSTLTVSNMSPEDSSIYLCSVEESENQPQHFGDGTRLSIL.

The chain combines TRBV5-1 with TRBJ2-3, with TRBD2 matching 9 bases. The V segment lost 2 bases and the J segment 0 bases; nucleotides outside the gene matches: 4. The CDR3 contains 16 residues. The germline CDR1 and CDR2 sequences are SGHRS and YFSETQ. DNA of the CDR3: TGCGCCAGCAGCTTTAGCGGGAGACCCAGCACAGATACGCAGTATTTT. Translated, it gives CASSFSGRPSTDTQYF.

The V gene is TRBV27, the J gene TRBJ2-6; 7 bases map to TRBD1. Germline-derived CDR1 and CDR2 are MNHEY and SMNVEV (reference sequence). CDR3 size: 17 residues. The V gene end was trimmed by 4 bases and the J gene end by 2 bases; junction bases not matched to a gene: 8. CDR3 bases: TGTGCCAGCAGTTCAATGTACAGGGGCCCTGGGGCCAACGTCCTGACTTTC. Encoded protein: CASSSMYRGPGANVLTF.

V gene TRBV29-1 combines with J gene TRBJ2-3; unclear D gene. The germline V and J ends were trimmed by 4 bases and 6 bases, with 8 bases remaining between them. Germline lookup yields CDR1 SQVTM and CDR2 ANQGSEA. CDR3 length: 11 amino acids. The CDR3 DNA sequence: TGCAGCGTTGTCAGGCGGGATACGCAGTATTTT. Translated, it gives CSVVRRDTQYF.

This chain uses TRBV6-6 with TRBJ2-1, with 8 bases that match TRBD2. J was trimmed by 6 bases and V by 6 bases; bases with no gene match: 7. Germline V gene lookup returns CDR1 MNHNY and CDR2 SVGAGI (reference sequence). The CDR3 consists of 14 residues. CDR3 sequence reads: CASSSGREVNEQFF. CDR3 DNA: TGTGCCAGCAGCTCAGGGCGGGAGGTCAATGAGCAGTTCTTC.

The DNA for the CDR3 is TGCGCCAGCAGTCGTTCAAGGGTCCAGCCCCAGCATTTT. As protein: CASSRSRVQPQHF. The V and J genes are TRBV23-1 and TRBJ1-5; D is uncertain. TRBV23-1 is noted as an ORF with a role that remains uncertain. V lost 4 bases, J lost 7 bases, and 11 bases lay in between. There are 13 residues in the CDR3.

The chain couples TRBV29-1 to TRBJ2-3; 10 nucleotides align to TRBD2. This CDR3 contains 15 residues. The germline gives CDR1 SQVTM, CDR2 ANQGSEA. V shed 6 bases and J 6 bases; nucleotides not matched to a gene: 12. CDR3 amino acids: CSVVVLAGVLDTQYF. The CDR3 DNA reads as TGCAGCGTGGTGGTTCTAGCGGGAGTATTGGATACGCAGTATTTT.

The V and J genes are TRBV30 and TRBJ2-4, with a weak D call TRBD2 (7 bases). The CDR3 is 13 amino acids. Germline V gene sequence: CDR1 GTSNPN, CDR2 SVGIG (reference sequence). The V end was cut by 0 bases, the J end by 7 bases, with 10 bases between. CDR3 DNA: TGTGCCTGGAGTGTACAGGGAGGGAACATTCAGTACTTC. Its translation: CAWSVQGGNIQYF.

CDR3 sequence reads: CAWSVRGSSSADTQYF. As DNA, the CDR3 is TGTGCCTGGAGTGTACGCGGGAGTAGCTCCGCAGATACGCAGTATTTT. The chain couples TRBV30 to TRBJ2-3, with 7 nucleotides matching TRBD2. CDR3 length: 16 amino acids. After removal of 0 bases from V and 4 bases from J, the junction contained 10 bases not matched to a gene. Per the germline V gene, CDR1 is GTSNPN and CDR2 is SVGIG (reference sequence).

The rearrangement joins TRBV25-1 to TRBJ1-1; D uncertain. Germline assignment: CDR1 MGHDK and CDR2 SYGVNS. Trimming removed 3 bases from V and 7 bases from J, with 9 bases in between. The CDR3 length is 12 residues. The CDR3 DNA sequence: TGTGCCAGCAGTGATATTTTCAGTGAAGCTTTCTTT. Its protein product is CASSDIFSEAFF.

The chain is built from TRBV14 and TRBJ2-3; unclear D gene. Germline-derived CDR1 and CDR2 are SGHDN and FVKESK. V dropped 4 bases and J dropped 7 bases, with 9 bases sitting between them. There are 12 residues in the CDR3. The CDR3 DNA reads as TGTGCCAGCAGCCCCTCGGTCTATACGCAGTATTTT. Translation gives CASSPSVYTQYF.

The chain couples TRBV5-4 to TRBJ1-1; a possible D gene is TRBD1 (6 bases). Trimming left V 2 bases short and J 5 bases short, with 13 bases between. This CDR3 is built from 14 residues. Germline V gene lookup returns CDR1 SGHNT and CDR2 YYREEE (reference sequence). The CDR3 loop is CASSFNRQATEAFF. CDR3 DNA sequence: TGTGCCAGCAGCTTCAATCGACAGGCTACTGAAGCTTTCTTT.

This rearrangement joins TRBV29-1 to TRBJ2-7, with a weak D call TRBD1 (6 bases). The CDR3 covers 14 residues. Per the germline V gene, CDR1 is SQVTM and CDR2 is ANQGSEA. Trimming shortened V by 3 bases and J by 3 bases, and 15 bases separated the two germline ends. The CDR3 loop reads CSVELQGLHYEQYF. For the CDR3, the DNA is TGCAGCGTTGAGCTGCAGGGGCTTCACTACGAGCAGTACTTC.

This rearrangement joins TRBV20-1 to TRBJ2-7; D is perhaps TRBD2 (5 bases). CDR3 size: 13 residues. Germline V gene data show CDR1 as DFQATT and CDR2 as SNEGSKA (reference sequence). Trimming took 1 base from V and 2 from J, leaving 9 bases between them. The CDR3 loop reads CSARVMRAYEQYF. CDR3 sequence (DNA): TGCAGTGCTAGAGTCATGAGGGCCTACGAGCAGTACTTC.

V and J are TRBV20-1 and TRBJ2-3, with 8 bases matching TRBD1. J gave up 2 bases and V 2 bases, and 15 bases lay outside the gene matches. This CDR3 spans 18 amino acids. CDR1 is DFQATT, CDR2 SNEGSKA, per germline (reference sequence). The CDR3 reads CSARQGTGDSPSTDTQYF. In nucleotides, the CDR3 is TGCAGTGCTAGACAGGGGACAGGCGATTCACCTTCCACAGATACGCAGTATTTT.

In its sample, this clonotype was seen once. The chain recombines TRBV20-1 with TRBJ2-3, with D perhaps given as TRBD1 or TRBD2 (5 bases each). The germline gives CDR1 DFQATT, CDR2 SNEGSKA (reference sequence). V lost 2 bases to trimming and J lost 6 bases, with 18 bases between them. This CDR3 has 15 residues. Here the CDR3 DNA reads TGCAGTGCTAGACGGGTTGGGGGTTCGTTGGATACGCAGTATTTT. Translated, it gives CSARRVGGSLDTQYF.

V gene TRBV12-3 or TRBV12-4 combines with J gene TRBJ1-3; D not certain. V was trimmed by 4 bases and J by 3 bases, leaving 4 bases between them. This CDR3 comprises 12 residues. DNA of the CDR3: TGTGCCAGCAGTTCAGGTGGAAACACCATATATTTT. Translated: CASSSGGNTIYF.